The 27 T cell receptor beta chains presented below share a single source sample, sequenced in a study of control samples from healthy donors and cancer patients. Assay: immunoSEQ multiplex PCR; the TCRdb copy retains only in-frame clones and omits some. Counted here are tens of thousands of clones, approximately 83% occurring once; the ten biggest clones make up about 15%. The sequenced sample was blood. These receptors were collected from a man aged 60 to 75 in good health.

The chain combines TRBV5-1 with TRBJ2-5; TRBD2 aligns across 11 bases. The CDR3 runs to 16 residues. Per germline, CDR1 SGHRS and CDR2 YFSETQ. The V and J ends lost 4 bases and 1 base, in that order; junction bases with no gene match: 6. CDR3 coding DNA: TGCGCCAGCAGCCAAACTAGCGGGGGTTTCCAAGAGACCCAGTACTTC. Its translation: CASSQTSGGFQETQYF.

This clone was counted only a few times. This CDR3 reads CASSLWEWQAGDTNEQFF. The DNA for the CDR3 is TGCGCCAGCAGCTTGTGGGAATGGCAAGCGGGAGATACAAATGAGCAGTTCTTC. This chain joins TRBV5-1 and TRBJ2-1, with 8 bases fitting TRBD2. The junction had 16 bases not matched to a gene; V was cut back by 1 base and J by 7 bases. From germline, CDR1 is SGHRS and CDR2 YFSETQ. The CDR3 consists of 18 residues.

The chain carries TRBV6-1 and TRBJ1-1; TRBD1 might be the D (6 bases). CDR3 size: 13 residues. Trimming pared 6 bases from V and 2 bases from J, leaving 10 bases between. The germline V gene encodes CDR1 MNHNS and CDR2 SASEGT. In nucleotides, the CDR3 is TGTGCCAGCAGACTAGGGGGAAACACTGAAGCTTTCTTT. Its protein is CASRLGGNTEAFF.

This clone has just a few counts. The CDR3 coding sequence is TGTGCCAGCAGTTTATATGGCAGGGACACAGATACGCAGTATTTT. This encodes CASSLYGRDTDTQYF. The chain couples TRBV27 to TRBJ2-3; the D gene is possibly TRBD1 (5 bases). The germline V and J ends were trimmed by 1 base and 2 bases, with 10 bases remaining between them. The CDR3 contains 15 residues. Germline V CDR1 and CDR2: MNHEY, SMNVEV (reference sequence).

The chain couples TRBV9 to TRBJ2-2, with TRBD2 matching 9 bases. The CDR3 spans 15 residues. Germline V gives CDR1 SGDLS, CDR2 YYNGEE. V trimming: 1 base; J trimming: 6 bases; junction bases outside the gene matches: 4. The CDR3 nucleotides are TGTGCCAGCAGCGTACAGGCGGGAGGGCCCGGGGAGCTGTTTTTT. It codes for CASSVQAGGPGELFF.

This chain connects TRBV30 to TRBJ2-1, with D possibly being TRBD2 (5 bases). The V gene's germline CDR1 is GTSNPN and CDR2 SVGIG (reference sequence). This CDR3 has 15 residues. Trimming took off 3 bases at V and 0 bases at J, with 12 bases between the two ends. The CDR3 region has the DNA TGTGCCTGGAGCGGACTCCTAGTCTCCTACAATGAGCAGTTCTTC. It is translated as CAWSGLLVSYNEQFF.

This clone was seen just once. J is TRBJ2-3 and V is TRBV7-3; TRBD1 agrees at 10 bases. Per germline, CDR1 SGHTA and CDR2 FQGTGA. V lost 3 bases, J lost 4 bases, and 1 base stayed unmatched. This CDR3 spans 14 amino acids. The CDR3 sequence is CASSLTGGPDTQYF. The DNA of the CDR3 is TGTGCCAGCAGCTTGACAGGGGGCCCAGATACGCAGTATTTT.

The chain uses TRBV6-2 or TRBV6-3 and TRBJ2-5, with D possibly TRBD2 on 6 matching bases. The V end lost 6 bases, the J end lost 1 base, and 15 bases lay between the germline ends. The CDR3 consists of 15 residues. CDR1 and CDR2 from the germline V gene are MNHEY and SVGEGT. The CDR3 coding sequence is TGTGCCAGCAGCCAGTTGGGACTTTCCCAAGAGACCCAGTACTTC. This translates into CASSQLGLSQETQYF.

J is TRBJ1-5 and V is TRBV10-3, with a tentative D call TRBD1 (6 bases). V was clipped by 0 bases and J by 7 bases, with 13 bases between them. The length of the CDR3 is 15 residues. The germline CDR1 and CDR2 sequences are ENHRY and SYGVKD. This CDR3 is CAISESGDKGQPQHF. CDR3 DNA: TGTGCCATCAGTGAGTCCGGGGACAAGGGGCAGCCCCAGCATTTT.

J is TRBJ2-1 and V is TRBV6-4; 9 nucleotides match TRBD2. Germline CDR1 reads MRHNA; CDR2 reads SNTAGT. CDR3 length: 16 residues. The ends lost 3 bases at V and 7 bases at J; junction bases unmatched: 10. The DNA of the CDR3 is TGTGCCAGCAGTGATGTAGGCGGGAGGGCCAGTAATGAGCAGTTCTTC. Protein product: CASSDVGGRASNEQFF.

In this sample, this clone turned up once. The chain has TRBV6-5 and TRBJ1-1; D gene ambiguous. Trimming cost V 7 bases and J 0 bases, with 12 bases left between them. Germline V CDR1 and CDR2: MNHEY, SVGAGI. The CDR3 totals 14 residues. The CDR3 DNA reads TGTGCCAGCACTCAGGCCTCTATGAACACTGAAGCTTTCTTT. Amino acids: CASTQASMNTEAFF.

The rearrangement links TRBV2 to TRBJ2-5, with TRBD2 identical over 7 bases. The CDR3 loop spans 15 amino acids. With 0 bases clipped from V and 3 bases from J, the junction kept 4 bases outside the gene matches. Per the germline V gene, CDR1 is SNHLY and CDR2 is FYNNEI. This CDR3 is CASSEALLAKETQYF. CDR3 nucleotide sequence: TGTGCCAGCAGTGAAGCGCTACTAGCGAAAGAGACCCAGTACTTC.

This clone was detected a few times. This chain links TRBV7-3 with TRBJ2-2; tentatively, D is TRBD1 or TRBD2 (5 bases each). The CDR3 is 15 amino acids. The V end was cut by 5 bases, the J end by 6 bases, with 16 bases between. Per germline, CDR1 SGHTA and CDR2 FQGTGA. CDR3 DNA: TGTGCCAGCAGCCAACAGGTCTCGAGGGCCGGGGAGCTGTTTTTT. It yields the protein CASSQQVSRAGELFF.

This chain uses TRBV6-4 with TRBJ1-1; D may be TRBD1 (5 bases). From germline, CDR1 is MRHNA and CDR2 SNTAGT. The CDR3 has 13 residues. The V gene lost 7 bases and the J gene lost 3 bases, with 12 bases spanning the gap. CDR3 residues: CASNQGMDTEAFF. The DNA for the CDR3 is TGTGCCAGCAATCAGGGAATGGACACTGAAGCTTTCTTT.

The V call is TRBV7-2, the J call TRBJ2-2; 8 bases map to TRBD1. V shed 1 base, J shed 7 bases, and the junction held 11 bases outside the gene matches. CDR3 length equals 17 residues. The V gene's germline CDR1 is SGHTA and CDR2 FQGNSA. In DNA, the CDR3 is TGTGCCAGCAGCTTAGGCGGGACAGGTTTAAGAGGCGGGGAGCTGTTTTTT. Translating gives CASSLGGTGLRGGELFF. Full variable domain (outside the CDR3, taken from reference TRBV7-2 and TRBJ2-2): GAGVSQSPSNKVTEKGKDVELRCDPISGHTALYWYRQSLGQGLEFLIYFQGNSAPDKSGLPSDRFSAERTGGSVSTLTIQRTQQEDSAVYLCASSLGGTGLRGGELFFGEGSRLTVL.

The chain has TRBV19 and TRBJ1-2; D is perhaps TRBD1 (5 bases). Deletions cut 5 bases from V and 5 bases from J, with 15 bases between. The CDR3 loop spans 14 amino acids. Per the germline V gene, CDR1 is LNHDA and CDR2 is SQIVND (reference sequence). Here the CDR3 DNA reads TGTGCCAGTAGTTCCGAGGGGATCCTTTATGGCTACACCTTC. This codes for CASSSEGILYGYTF.

The V call is TRBV7-2, the J call TRBJ2-5, with D possibly being TRBD1 (5 bases). V lost 5 bases to trimming and J lost 3 bases, with 13 bases between them. The CDR3 loop spans 14 amino acids. CDR1 and CDR2 from the germline V gene are SGHTA and FQGNSA. The CDR3 nucleotides are TGTGCCAGCAGCAAAGGGAACAGGAAAGAGACCCAGTACTTC. Protein product: CASSKGNRKETQYF. Full variable domain (remainder filled in from reference TRBV7-2 and TRBJ2-5): GAGVSQSPSNKVTEKGKDVELRCDPISGHTALYWYRQSLGQGLEFLIYFQGNSAPDKSGLPSDRFSAERTGGSVSTLTIQRTQQEDSAVYLCASSKGNRKETQYFGPGTRLLVL.

The table lists this clone with a few counts. This chain joins TRBV20-1 and TRBJ2-1; D unclear. V lost 3 bases, J lost 4 bases, and 10 bases lay in between. The CDR3 consists of 13 residues. Germline CDR1 DFQATT, CDR2 SNEGSKA (reference sequence). The DNA for the CDR3 is TGCAGTGCTAGTAGAACAGCTTACAATGAGCAGTTCTTC. Translation gives CSASRTAYNEQFF.

The V and J genes are TRBV6-5 and TRBJ2-2; D perhaps matches TRBD1 (6 bases). The germline gives CDR1 MNHEY, CDR2 SVGAGI. The ends were cut back, 6 bases at V and 0 bases at J, with 11 bases in the middle. This CDR3 contains 15 residues. The DNA of the CDR3 is TGTGCCAGCAGAGCCGGGACATCGAACACCGGGGAGCTGTTTTTT. Protein product: CASRAGTSNTGELFF.

V gene TRBV20-1 combines with J gene TRBJ1-2; D might be TRBD1 (5 bases). This CDR3 region has 13 residues. CDR1 is DFQATT, CDR2 SNEGSKA, per germline (reference sequence). Trimming took 3 bases from V and 3 from J, leaving 11 bases between them. CDR3 nucleotides: TGCAGTGCTAGTCGGGACGGGGACTATGGCTACACCTTC. Translated: CSASRDGDYGYTF.

The sample holds many counts of this clone. The genes are TRBV19 and TRBJ1-6, with 7 bases matching TRBD1. Germline lookup yields CDR1 LNHDA and CDR2 SQIVND (reference sequence). The trim removed 5 bases at V and 7 bases at J, leaving 8 bases unmatched. This CDR3 has 15 amino acids. The CDR3 loop is CASSPLGGQNSPLHF. The CDR3 DNA reads TGTGCCAGTAGTCCCCTCGGGGGACAGAATTCACCCCTCCACTTT.

This clone was seen a handful of times. The chain combines TRBV3-1 (or the pseudogene TRBV3-2) with TRBJ2-3, with 7 bases matching TRBD1. The CDR3 contains 15 residues. The germline CDR1 and CDR2 sequences are LGHDT and YNNKEL (reference sequence). With 5 bases clipped from V and 4 bases from J, the junction kept 9 bases outside the gene matches. CDR3 DNA: TGTGCCAGCAGCGAGACAGGGTGGAGGTCAGATACGCAGTATTTT. Its protein product is CASSETGWRSDTQYF.

This sequence joins TRBV4-3 and TRBJ2-5, with a possible D match to TRBD2 (7 bases). This CDR3 region has 17 residues. V shed 0 bases and J shed 4 bases, with 18 bases lying between them. CDR1 and CDR2 (germline): LGHNA, YSLEER. DNA of the CDR3: TGCGCCAGCAGCCAAGATTGGGGGCTAGCGGACGGAGAGACCCAGTACTTC. Its protein is CASSQDWGLADGETQYF.

The chain combines TRBV7-9 with TRBJ2-1; TRBD2 agrees at 13 bases. The V gene's germline CDR1 is SEHNR and CDR2 FQNEAQ (reference sequence). The CDR3 is 14 residues long. Trimming removed 5 bases from V and 10 bases from J; junction bases left unmatched: 5. The CDR3 here is CASSLRLAGGEQFF. The CDR3 DNA reads as TGTGCCAGCAGCCTCAGACTAGCGGGAGGCGAGCAGTTCTTC.

This chain connects TRBV6-5 to TRBJ2-5, with TRBD2 matching 13 bases. Germline loops: CDR1 MNHEY, CDR2 SVGAGI. V trimming: 8 bases; J trimming: 0 bases; junction bases outside the gene matches: 3. The CDR3 consists of 15 residues. The CDR3 DNA reads TGTGCCAGCGGGGGACTAGCGGGGAACCAAGAGACCCAGTACTTC. This gives the protein CASGGLAGNQETQYF.

This clone occurred once. The CDR3 coding sequence is TGCGCCAGCAGCCACTACGAACTAGCGGGAGTCTACGAGCAGTACTTC. Residues: CASSHYELAGVYEQYF. This chain connects TRBV4-1 to TRBJ2-7, with TRBD2 matching 11 bases. CDR3 size: 16 residues. V gave up 3 bases and J gave up 3 bases; unmatched junction bases: 7. Germline CDR1 and CDR2: MGHRA and YSYEKL.

CDR3 nucleotide sequence: TGTGCCAGCAGCCGGGACAGTCATATCTCAGATACGCAGTATTTT. This codes for CASSRDSHISDTQYF. This rearrangement joins TRBV7-3 to TRBJ2-3, with TRBD1 matching over 7 bases. CDR1 and CDR2 (germline): SGHTA, FQGTGA. The ends lost 5 bases at V and 4 bases at J; junction bases unmatched: 9. This CDR3 has 15 residues.